This T cell receptor beta chain was identified in a study of CD8+ T cells in alopecia areata. Sample treatment: oral pan-JAK inhibitor, 5-10 mg twice daily. Germline V gives CDR1 SGHTA, CDR2 FQGTGA. The CDR3 consists of 17 residues. Trimming cost V 3 bases and J 2 bases; bases outside gene matches: 9. RNA extraction was followed by reverse transcription into cDNA, which acted as the sequencing template. This table comes from immunoSEQ multiplex PCR, and its TCRdb copy is limited to in-frame clones, with some not included. The data hold 200,000 to 250,000 clones, with roughly two fifths observed a single time.

The specimen comprised CD4+ T cells sorted from blood, sampled between weeks 30 and 35, from a patient treated with tofacitinib. The rearrangement links TRBV7-3 to TRBJ2-3; 9 bases align to TRBD1. The source of this sequence is a human donor with alopecia areata. CDR3 in amino acids: CASSFFPRDRATDTQYF. The CDR3 DNA reads as TGTGCCAGCAGCTTCTTCCCCCGGGACAGGGCCACAGATACGCAGTATTTT.